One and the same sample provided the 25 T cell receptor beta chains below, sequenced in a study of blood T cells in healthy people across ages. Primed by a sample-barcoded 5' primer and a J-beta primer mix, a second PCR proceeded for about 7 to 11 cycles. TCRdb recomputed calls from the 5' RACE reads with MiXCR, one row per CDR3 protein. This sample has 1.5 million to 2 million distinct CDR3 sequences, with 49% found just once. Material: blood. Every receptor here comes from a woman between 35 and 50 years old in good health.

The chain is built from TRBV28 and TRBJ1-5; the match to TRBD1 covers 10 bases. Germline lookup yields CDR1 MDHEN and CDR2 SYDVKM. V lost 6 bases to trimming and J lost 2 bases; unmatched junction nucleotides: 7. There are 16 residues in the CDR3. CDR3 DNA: TGTGCCAGCAGGCAGACAGGGGGCAAAGGCAATCAGCCCCAGCATTTT. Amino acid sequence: CASRQTGGKGNQPQHF.

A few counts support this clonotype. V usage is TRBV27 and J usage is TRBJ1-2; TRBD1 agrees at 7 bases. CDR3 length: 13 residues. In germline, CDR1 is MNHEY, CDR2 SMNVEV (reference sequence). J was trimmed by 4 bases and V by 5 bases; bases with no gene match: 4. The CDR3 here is CASSTRDSYGYTF. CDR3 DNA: TGTGCCAGCAGTACCAGGGACAGCTATGGCTACACCTTC.

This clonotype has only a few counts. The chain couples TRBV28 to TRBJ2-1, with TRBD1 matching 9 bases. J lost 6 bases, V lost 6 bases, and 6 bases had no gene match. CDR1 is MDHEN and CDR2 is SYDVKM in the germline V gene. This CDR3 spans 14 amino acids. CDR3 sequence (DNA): TGTGCCAGCAGACGGGACAGGGCTTTCAATGAGCAGTTCTTC. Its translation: CASRRDRAFNEQFF. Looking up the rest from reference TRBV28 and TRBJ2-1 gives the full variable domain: DVKVTQSSRYLVKRTGEKVFLECVQDMDHENMFWYRQDPGLGLRLIYFSYDVKMKEKGDIPEGYSVSREKKERFSLILESASTNQTSMYLCASRRDRAFNEQFFGPGTRLTVL.

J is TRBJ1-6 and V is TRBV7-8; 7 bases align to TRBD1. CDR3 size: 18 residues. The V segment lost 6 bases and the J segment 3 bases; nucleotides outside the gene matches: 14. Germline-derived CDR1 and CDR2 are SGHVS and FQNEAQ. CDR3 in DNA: TGTGCCAGCAGTTTTAGATGGGACAGTCCTAACTATAATTCACCCCTCCACTTT. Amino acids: CASSFRWDSPNYNSPLHF.

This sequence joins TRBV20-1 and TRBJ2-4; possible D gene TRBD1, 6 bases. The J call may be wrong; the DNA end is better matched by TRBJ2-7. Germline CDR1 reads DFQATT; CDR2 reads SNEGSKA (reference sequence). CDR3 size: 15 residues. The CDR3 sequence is CSARDSGVPPYEQYF. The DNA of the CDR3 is TGCAGTGCTAGAGATTCAGGGGTTCCCCCTTACGAGCAGTACTTC.

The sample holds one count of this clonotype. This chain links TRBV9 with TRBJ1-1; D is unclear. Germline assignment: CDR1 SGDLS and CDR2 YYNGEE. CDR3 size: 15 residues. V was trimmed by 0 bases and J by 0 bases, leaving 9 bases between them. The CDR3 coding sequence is TGTGCCAGCAGCGTAGGCAGTCCCATGAACACTGAAGCTTTCTTT. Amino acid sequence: CASSVGSPMNTEAFF. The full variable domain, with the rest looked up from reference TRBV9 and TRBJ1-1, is DSGVTQTPKHLITATGQRVTLRCSPRSGDLSVYWYQQSLDQGLQFLIQYYNGEERAKGNILERFSAQQFPDLHSELNLSSLELGDSALYFCASSVGSPMNTEAFFGQGTRLTVV.

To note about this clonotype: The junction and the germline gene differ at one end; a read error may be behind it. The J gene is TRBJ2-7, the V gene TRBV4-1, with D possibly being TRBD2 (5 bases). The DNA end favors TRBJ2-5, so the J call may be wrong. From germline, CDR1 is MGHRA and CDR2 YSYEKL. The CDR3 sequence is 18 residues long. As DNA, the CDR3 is TGCGCCAGCAGCCAAGCATTCTTGGGCGGGCCGTACCAAGGGACCCAGTACTTC. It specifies CASSQAFLGGPYQGTQYF.

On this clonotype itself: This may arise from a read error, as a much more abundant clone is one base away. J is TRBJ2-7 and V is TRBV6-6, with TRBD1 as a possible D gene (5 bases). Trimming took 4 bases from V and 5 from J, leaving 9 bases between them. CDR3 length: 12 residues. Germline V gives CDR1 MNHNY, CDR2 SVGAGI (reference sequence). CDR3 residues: CASSSQANEQYF. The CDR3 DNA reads TGTGCCAGCAGTTCACAGGCCAACGAGCAGTACTTC.

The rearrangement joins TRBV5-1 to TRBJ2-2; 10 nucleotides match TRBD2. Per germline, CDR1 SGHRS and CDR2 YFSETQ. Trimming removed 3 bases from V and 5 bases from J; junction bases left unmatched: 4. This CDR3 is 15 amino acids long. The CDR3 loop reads CASSSQAGGTGELFF. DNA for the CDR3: TGCGCCAGCAGCTCCCAAGCGGGGGGGACCGGGGAGCTGTTTTTT.

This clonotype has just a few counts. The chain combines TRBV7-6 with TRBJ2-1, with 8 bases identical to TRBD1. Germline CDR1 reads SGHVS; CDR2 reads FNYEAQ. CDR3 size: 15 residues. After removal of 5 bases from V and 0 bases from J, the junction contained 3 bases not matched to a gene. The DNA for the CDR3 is TGTGCCAGCAGCACGGACAGGGACTCCTACAATGAGCAGTTCTTC. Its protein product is CASSTDRDSYNEQFF.

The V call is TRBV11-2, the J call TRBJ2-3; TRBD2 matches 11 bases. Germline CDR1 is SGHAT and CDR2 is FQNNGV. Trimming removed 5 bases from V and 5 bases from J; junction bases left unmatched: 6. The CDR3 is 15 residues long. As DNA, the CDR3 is TGTGCCAGCAGCCGACTAGCGGGGTCAAAAGATACGCAGTATTTT. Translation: CASSRLAGSKDTQYF.

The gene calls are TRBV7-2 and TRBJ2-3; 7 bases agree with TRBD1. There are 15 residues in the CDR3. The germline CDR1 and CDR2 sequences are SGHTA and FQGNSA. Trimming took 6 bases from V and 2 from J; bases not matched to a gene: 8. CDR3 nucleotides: TGTGCCAGCAGGGTCCAGGGACAGCCCACAGATACGCAGTATTTT. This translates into CASRVQGQPTDTQYF.

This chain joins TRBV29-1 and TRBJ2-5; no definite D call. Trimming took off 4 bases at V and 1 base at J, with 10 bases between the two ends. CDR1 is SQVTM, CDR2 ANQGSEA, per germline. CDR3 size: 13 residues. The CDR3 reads CSVGLGPQETQYF. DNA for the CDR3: TGCAGCGTTGGTCTTGGACCCCAAGAGACCCAGTACTTC.

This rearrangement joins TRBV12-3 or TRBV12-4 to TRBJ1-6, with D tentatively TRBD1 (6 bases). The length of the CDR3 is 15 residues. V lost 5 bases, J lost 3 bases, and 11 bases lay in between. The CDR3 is CASSRRDNYNSPLHF. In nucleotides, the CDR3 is TGTGCCAGCAGTCGGCGGGACAACTATAATTCACCCCTCCACTTT.

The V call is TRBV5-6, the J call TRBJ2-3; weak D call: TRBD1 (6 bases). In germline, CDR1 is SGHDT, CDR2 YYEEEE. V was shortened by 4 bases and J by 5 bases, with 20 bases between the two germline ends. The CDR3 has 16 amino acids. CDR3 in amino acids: CASSPKLGALGDTQYF. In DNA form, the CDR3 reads TGTGCCAGCAGCCCCAAGCTGGGGGCGCTTGGAGATACGCAGTATTTT.

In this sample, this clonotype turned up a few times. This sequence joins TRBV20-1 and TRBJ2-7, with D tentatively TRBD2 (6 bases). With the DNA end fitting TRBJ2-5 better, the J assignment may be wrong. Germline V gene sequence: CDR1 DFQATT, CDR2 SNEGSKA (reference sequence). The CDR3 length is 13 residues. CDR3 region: CSALASSRETQYF. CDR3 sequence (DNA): TGCAGTGCCCTAGCGTCATCACGGGAGACCCAGTACTTC.

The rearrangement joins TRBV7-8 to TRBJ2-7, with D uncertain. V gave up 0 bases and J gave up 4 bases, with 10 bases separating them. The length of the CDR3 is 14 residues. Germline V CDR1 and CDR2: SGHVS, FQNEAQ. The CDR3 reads CASSLANRAYEQYF. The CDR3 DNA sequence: TGTGCCAGCAGCTTAGCGAATAGGGCTTACGAGCAGTACTTC.

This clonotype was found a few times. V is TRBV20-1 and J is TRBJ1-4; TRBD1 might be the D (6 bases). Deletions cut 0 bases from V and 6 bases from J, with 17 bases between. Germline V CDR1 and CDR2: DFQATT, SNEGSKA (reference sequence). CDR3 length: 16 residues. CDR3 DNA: TGCAGTGCTAGAGATTTCAGGGGCGCAAGGGATGAAAAACTGTTTTTT. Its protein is CSARDFRGARDEKLFF.

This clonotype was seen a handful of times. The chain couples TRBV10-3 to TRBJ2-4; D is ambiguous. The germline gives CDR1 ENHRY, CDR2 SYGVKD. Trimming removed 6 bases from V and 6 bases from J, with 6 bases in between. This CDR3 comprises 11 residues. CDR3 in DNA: TGTGCCATCAGCGTTGGAAACATTCAGTACTTC. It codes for CAISVGNIQYF.

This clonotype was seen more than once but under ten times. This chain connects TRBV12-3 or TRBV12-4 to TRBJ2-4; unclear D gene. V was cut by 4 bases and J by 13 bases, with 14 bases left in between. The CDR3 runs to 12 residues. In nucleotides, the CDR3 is TGTGCCAGCAGTTCCTCTATATTGAAGCAGTACTTC. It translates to CASSSSILKQYF.

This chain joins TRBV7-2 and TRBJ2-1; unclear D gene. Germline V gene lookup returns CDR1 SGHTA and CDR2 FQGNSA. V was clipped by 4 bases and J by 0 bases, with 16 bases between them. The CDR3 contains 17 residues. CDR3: CASSSGGSASSYNEQFF. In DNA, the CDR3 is TGTGCCAGCAGCTCAGGCGGAAGTGCGAGCTCCTACAATGAGCAGTTCTTC.

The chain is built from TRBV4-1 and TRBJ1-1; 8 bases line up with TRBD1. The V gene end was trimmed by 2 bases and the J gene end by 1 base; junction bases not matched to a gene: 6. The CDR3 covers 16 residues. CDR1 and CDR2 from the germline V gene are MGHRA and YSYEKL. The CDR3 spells CASSQLDRGENTEAFF. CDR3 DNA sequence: TGCGCCAGCAGCCAATTAGACAGGGGAGAGAACACTGAAGCTTTCTTT.

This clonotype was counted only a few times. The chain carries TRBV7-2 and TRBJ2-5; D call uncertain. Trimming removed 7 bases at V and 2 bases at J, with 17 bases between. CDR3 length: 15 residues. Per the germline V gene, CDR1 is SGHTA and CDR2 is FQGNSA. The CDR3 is CASNPALGTQETQYF. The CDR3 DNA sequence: TGTGCCAGCAACCCCGCCCTAGGAACACAAGAGACCCAGTACTTC. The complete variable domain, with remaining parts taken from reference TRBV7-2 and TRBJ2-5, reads GAGVSQSPSNKVTEKGKDVELRCDPISGHTALYWYRQSLGQGLEFLIYFQGNSAPDKSGLPSDRFSAERTGGSVSTLTIQRTQQEDSAVYLCASNPALGTQETQYFGPGTRLLVL.

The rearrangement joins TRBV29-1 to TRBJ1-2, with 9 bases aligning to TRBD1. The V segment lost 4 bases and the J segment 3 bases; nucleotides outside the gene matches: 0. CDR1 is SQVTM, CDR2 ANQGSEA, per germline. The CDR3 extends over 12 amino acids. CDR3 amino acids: CSVGDRDYGYTF. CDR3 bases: TGCAGCGTTGGGGACAGGGACTATGGCTACACCTTC.

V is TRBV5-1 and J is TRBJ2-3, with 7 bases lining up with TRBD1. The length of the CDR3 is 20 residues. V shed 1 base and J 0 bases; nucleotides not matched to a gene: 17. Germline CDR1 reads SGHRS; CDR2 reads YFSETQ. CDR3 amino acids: CASSLIGQVGATFSTDTQYF. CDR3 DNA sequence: TGCGCCAGCAGCTTGATAGGACAGGTCGGCGCGACGTTTAGCACAGATACGCAGTATTTT.